The 3 T cell receptor beta chains presented below share a single source sample, sequenced in a study of T cells in Graves' hyperthyroidism and ophthalmopathy (dated by TCRdb to the late 2010s). The method was multiplex PCR. The sequencing machine was an Illumina HiSeq 2000. TCR beta CDR3 regions were amplified from RNA transcripts. The first round of RT-PCR for the TCR CDR3 was performed with the HTBI primer set and the Qiagen OneStep RT-PCR kit. TCRdb ran its own pipeline on the public reads, namely fastp trimming at Q25 and MiXCR clone calling, and kept in-frame beta chains. CDR3 protein duplicates are merged, each entry listing the most common genes and DNA. The sample table holds 500,000 or so distinct CDR3 sequences, of which 17% were seen once. 17% of the sample rests with the top ten. Material: blood. These receptor sequences come from a woman in her late teens or twenties with Graves' ophthalmopathy.

This clonotype has ten or more counts. V usage is TRBV3-1 and J usage is TRBJ1-1, with TRBD1 as a possible D gene (5 bases). This CDR3 contains 13 residues. Germline V CDR1 and CDR2: LGHDT, YNNKEL (reference sequence). Trimming took off 5 bases at V and 3 bases at J, with 10 bases between the two ends. Here the CDR3 DNA reads TGTGCCAGCAGCAGTGGGGGGTACACTGAAGCTTTCTTT. Residues: CASSSGGYTEAFF.

This clonotype was observed many times. The chain uses TRBV2 and TRBJ1-5; the D gene is possibly TRBD1 (5 bases). The germline CDR1 and CDR2 sequences are SNHLY and FYNNEI. V was clipped by 6 bases and J by 1 base, with 13 bases between them. The CDR3 covers 15 residues. CDR3 sequence reads: CASSGGTDSNQPQHF. CDR3 DNA: TGTGCCAGCAGCGGCGGGACGGACAGCAATCAGCCCCAGCATTTT.

This clonotype was seen a handful of times. The junction shows a germline mismatch at one end, possibly a read error. The V and J genes are TRBV5-1 and TRBJ1-2; D is ambiguous. This CDR3 is built from 14 residues. Germline V CDR1 and CDR2: SGHRS, YFSETQ. The CDR3 sequence: CVSSSGLRNYGYTF. The CDR3 DNA reads as TGCGTCAGCAGCTCAGGCCTCAGAAACTATGGCTACACCTTC.